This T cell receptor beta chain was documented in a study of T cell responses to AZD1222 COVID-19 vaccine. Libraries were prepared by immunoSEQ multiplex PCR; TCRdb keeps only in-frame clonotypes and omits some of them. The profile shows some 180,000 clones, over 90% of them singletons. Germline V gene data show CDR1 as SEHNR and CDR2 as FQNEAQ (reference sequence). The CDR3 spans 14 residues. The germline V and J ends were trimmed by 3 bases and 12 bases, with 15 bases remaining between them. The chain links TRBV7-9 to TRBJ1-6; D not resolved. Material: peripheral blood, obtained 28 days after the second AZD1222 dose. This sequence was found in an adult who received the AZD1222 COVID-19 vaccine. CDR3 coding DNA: TGTGCCAGCAGCTTCGAGACCCTTACAGAACCCCTCCACTTT. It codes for CASSFETLTEPLHF.